This T cell receptor beta chain emerged from a study of blood T cells in healthy people across ages. On the study more broadly: About one barcoded TCR beta cDNA was captured per two T cells. Whole-study results and caveats: Conclusively comparing naive with antigen-experienced cells was impossible with unsorted PBMCs. Whereas aged donors had fewer naive CD4+ cells, long-lived donors had more of them and higher diversity.

Per-sample PBMC isolation yielded at least 7 million cells. Germline assignment: CDR1 MRHNA and CDR2 SNTAGT. CDR3 length: 15 amino acids. Trimming pared 3 bases from V and 1 base from J, leaving 13 bases between. This clonotype occurred once. Its antigen is unknown. A second PCR, run for about 7 to 11 cycles, used a sample-barcoded 5' primer plus a J-beta primer mix. TCRdb itself ran the 5' RACE reads through MiXCR, one entry per CDR3 protein. The sample has roughly 2 million distinct CDR3 sequences, just under 50% seen once; the top ten hold 2.1%. The V gene is TRBV6-4, the J gene TRBJ2-7; D is possibly TRBD1 or TRBD2 (6 bases each). This TCR derives from a woman aged 40 to 55 in good health. Sequenced: blood. The CDR3 DNA sequence: TGTGCCAGCAGTGAAGAGGGGGGTGGTTCCTACGAGCAGTACTTC. Its translation is CASSEEGGGSYEQYF.